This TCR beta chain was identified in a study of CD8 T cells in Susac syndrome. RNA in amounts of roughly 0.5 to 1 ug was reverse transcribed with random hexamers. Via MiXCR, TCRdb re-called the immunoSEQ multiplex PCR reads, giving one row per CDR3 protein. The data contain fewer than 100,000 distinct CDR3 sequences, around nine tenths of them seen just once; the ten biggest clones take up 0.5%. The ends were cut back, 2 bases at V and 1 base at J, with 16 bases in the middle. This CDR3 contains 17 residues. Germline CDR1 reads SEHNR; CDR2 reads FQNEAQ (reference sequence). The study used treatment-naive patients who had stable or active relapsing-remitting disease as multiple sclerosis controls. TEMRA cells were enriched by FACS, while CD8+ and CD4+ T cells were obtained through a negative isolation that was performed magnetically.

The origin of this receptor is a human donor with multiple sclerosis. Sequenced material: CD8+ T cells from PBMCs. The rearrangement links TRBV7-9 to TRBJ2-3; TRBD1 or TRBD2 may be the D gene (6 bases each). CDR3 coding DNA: TGTGCCAGCAGCTTACCTGGAGGGGGACCCCGCACAGATACGCAGTATTTT. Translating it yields CASSLPGGGPRTDTQYF.